This T cell receptor (beta chain) was sequenced for a study of blood T cells in healthy people across ages. The V gene's germline CDR1 is SGHTS and CDR2 YDEGEE. V lost 0 bases and J 6 bases, leaving 11 bases between the germline ends. The CDR3 runs 14 residues. With a J-beta primer mix and a sample-barcoded 5' primer, a second PCR ran about 7 to 12 cycles. A 12-random-nucleotide template-switch adaptor tagged each cDNA molecule. TCRdb reanalysed the 5' RACE reads using MiXCR and keeps one entry per CDR3 protein. The data hold hundreds of thousands of distinct CDR3 sequences, with about 53% observed a single time. Overall study results and limits: Older age coincided with a roughly linear decline in TCR beta diversity per million T cells.

Donor samples were obtained from healthy Caucasian individuals from Russia, aged roughly 6 to 95. With regard to this clonotype: Its antigen remains unidentified.

The chain carries TRBV5-8 and TRBJ2-3; D is uncertain. The sequence was obtained from a man of 80 years or more in good health. The sample consisted of blood. Here the CDR3 reads CASSLGLQTDTQYF. DNA for the CDR3: TGTGCCAGCAGCTTGGGTCTACAGACTGATACGCAGTATTTT.